This record concerns one T cell receptor beta chain sequence. Antigen: not known. Peripheral blood came from all dose cohorts at three timepoints. This CDR3 spans 13 amino acids. V trimming: 11 bases; J trimming: 4 bases; junction bases outside the gene matches: 10. The germline gives CDR1 SNHLY, CDR2 FYNNEI. The data stem from a study of OX40 agonist ivuxolimab in advanced cancers. Whole-study results and caveats: The study observed clonal expansion of CD4+ and CD8+ blood T cells by week 6 at 0.1 to 3.0 mg/kg.

This table comes from immunoSEQ multiplex PCR, and its TCRdb copy is limited to in-frame clones, with some not included. Of tens of thousands of clones listed, approximately 75% are singletons. This receptor was taken from an adult with an advanced solid tumor such as melanoma, head and neck, liver or kidney cancer. This rearrangement joins TRBV2 to TRBJ2-5; TRBD2 matches 7 bases. The specimen comprised CD4+ or CD8+ T cells sorted from blood, sampled in a trial of the OX40 agonist ivuxolimab. CDR3 coding DNA: TGTGCCGGTACCGGACTAGAGGGAGAGACCCAGTACTTC. Translated, it gives CAGTGLEGETQYF.